The present entry profiles one T cell receptor (beta chain) with its context. The source of the sample is a study of blood T cell repertoires in COVID-19. Study context: Spain, Italy and the United States supplied samples that represented acute and convalescent COVID-19.

Authors' analysis steps: Counts of nucleated cells, estimated from reference gene primer amplification, were obtained. TCRdb's table, derived via immunoSEQ multiplex PCR, lists solely in-frame clones and lacks some. The V and J calls and clone size come from that table; D and trimming were worked out from the DNA. The sample carries about 120,000 clones, 85% recorded once. The germline gives CDR1 SNHLY, CDR2 FYNNEI. The CDR3 spans 13 residues. The V end lost 5 bases, the J end lost 7 bases, and 15 bases lay between the germline ends. Sequenced input: peripheral blood. The sequence came from a man aged 35 to 55 with acute or convalescent COVID-19. The chain carries TRBV2 and TRBJ2-7, with D perhaps matching TRBD2 (5 bases). CDR3 coding DNA: TGTGCCAGCAGTAGGAGGCCATGGGAAGAGCAGTACTTC. Translated, it gives CASSRRPWEEQYF.